What follows are 5 T cell receptor beta chains derived from one specimen sequenced in a study of shared clonotypes between healthy human individuals (dated by TCRdb to about 2020). The library was generated by the immunoSEQ multiplex PCR assay. TCRdb obtained this table from immuneACCESS and retained in-frame rearrangements with V and J assigned. These tables miss some clones; where compared with another copy, unresolved V genes account for less than half of the shortfall, and the remainder is unexplained. Within this sample are fewer than 650,000 clones, with roughly four fifths of them counted one time only. The ten most abundant clones make up around 11% of the sample. Sequencing was performed on PBMCs. These receptors all stem from a woman aged 35 to 49 in good health. Some clones in this sample may be carry-over from other donors' samples.

This clone was seen just once. V gene TRBV6-5 combines with J gene TRBJ1-4; the D gene is possibly TRBD1 (5 bases). The V gene's germline CDR1 is MNHEY and CDR2 SVGAGI. The CDR3 is 13 residues long. Trimming removed 3 bases at V and 8 bases at J, with 10 bases between. CDR3 in amino acids: CASSYDWGEKLFF. For the CDR3, the DNA is TGTGCCAGCAGTTATGATTGGGGGGAAAAACTGTTTTTT.

The genes are TRBV2 and TRBJ2-7; no definite D call. Germline values: CDR1 SNHLY, CDR2 FYNNEI. This CDR3 is built from 11 residues. Between the trimmed V and J ends, which lost 5 bases and 7 bases, there was a span of 9 bases. CDR3 amino acids: CASSMREEQYF. Written as DNA, the CDR3 is TGTGCCAGCAGTATGAGAGAAGAGCAGTACTTC.

The rearrangement links TRBV5-4 to TRBJ2-6; 15 bases match TRBD2. The germline CDR1 and CDR2 sequences are SGHNT and YYREEE (reference sequence). V shed 3 bases, J shed 4 bases, and the junction held 8 bases outside the gene matches. The CDR3 consists of 19 residues. Here the CDR3 DNA reads TGTGCCAGCAGCTATCCGGGACTAGCGGGAGGACCCGGGGCCAACGTCCTGACTTTC. The encoded protein is CASSYPGLAGGPGANVLTF. The complete variable domain, with remaining parts taken from reference TRBV5-4 and TRBJ2-6, reads ETGVTQSPTHLIKTRGQQVTLRCSSQSGHNTVSWYQQALGQGPQFIFQYYREEENGRGNFPPRFSGLQFPNYSSELNVNALELDDSALYLCASSYPGLAGGPGANVLTFGAGSRLTVL.

V and J are TRBV6-6 and TRBJ2-5; D is unresolved. The ends were cut back, 5 bases at V and 4 bases at J, with 5 bases in the middle. The germline CDR1 and CDR2 sequences are MNHNY and SVGAGI (reference sequence). The CDR3 consists of 11 residues. The DNA of the CDR3 is TGTGCCAGCAGTCAGAGAGAGACCCAGTACTTC. Its protein product is CASSQRETQYF.

The gene calls are TRBV6-6 and TRBJ2-6; D gene uncertain. Germline CDR1 is MNHNY and CDR2 is SVGAGI (reference sequence). The CDR3 has 15 amino acids. The ends were cut back, 4 bases at V and 2 bases at J, with 9 bases in the middle. The CDR3 region is CASSSSGAGANVLTF. The CDR3 nucleotides are TGTGCCAGCAGTTCCTCCGGTGCTGGGGCCAACGTCCTGACTTTC.